The subject of this entry is one T cell receptor (beta chain). Its matching antigen is unknown. Germline CDR1 and CDR2: MNHEY and SVGAGI. V trimming: 4 bases; J trimming: 2 bases; junction bases outside the gene matches: 5. The CDR3 covers 14 residues. These data come from a study of T-cell reconstitution after alpha-beta-depleted transplantation in children. Study observations and caveats: It was newly produced T cells that mostly accounted for T-cell counts and diversity one year after transplant.

Preparation of the TCRbeta library was carried out with unique molecular identifiers. MiXCR was run by TCRdb on the PCR reads, yielding one entry per CDR3 protein. The profile shows 300,000 to 400,000 distinct CDR3 sequences, about 16% of them singletons. This chain links TRBV6-5 with TRBJ2-7; 7 positions agree with TRBD2. This receptor was identified in a male patient between 2 and 10 years old who had a stem cell transplant for acute lymphoblastic leukemia, so the T cells may come from the graft donor. The sequencing used PBMCs, mostly from graft donor cells, collected 360 days after TCRalphabeta/CD19-depleted stem cell transplant. In nucleotides, the CDR3 is TGTGCCAGCAGTTCTCCCGGGAGGCCCTACGAGCAGTACTTC. Its translation: CASSSPGRPYEQYF.